What follows are 14 T cell receptor beta chains derived from one specimen sequenced in a study of early T cells in non-severe SARS-CoV-2 infection. Each CDR3 protein gets one entry after TCRdb re-called the 5' RACE reads with MiXCR. Seen here are tens of thousands of distinct CDR3 sequences, about 4.2% observed once, and the top ten hold 9% to 13%. The sample taken for sequencing was whole blood. The receptors come from an adult who was a healthcare worker with PCR-confirmed SARS-CoV-2 infection or an uninfected control (not recorded which).

This clonotype was recorded at least ten times. The V gene is TRBV5-1, the J gene TRBJ2-5, with D uncertain. Trimming stripped 4 bases from V and 0 bases from J, with 7 bases between. Germline V CDR1 and CDR2: SGHRS, YFSETQ. CDR3 length equals 13 residues. The CDR3 sequence is CASSVGNQETQYF. The CDR3 nucleotides read TGCGCCAGCAGCGTGGGAAACCAAGAGACCCAGTACTTC.

In this sample, this clonotype turned up many times. The chain joins TRBV5-4 to TRBJ2-5, with D possibly matching TRBD2 (5 bases). This CDR3 is 14 amino acids long. Germline CDR1 is SGHNT and CDR2 is YYREEE (reference sequence). V lost 5 bases and J lost 4, with 15 bases in between. The CDR3 is CASRHSDWAETQYF. CDR3 DNA: TGTGCCAGCAGACATAGCGATTGGGCAGAGACCCAGTACTTC. Full variable domain (outside the CDR3, taken from reference TRBV5-4 and TRBJ2-5): ETGVTQSPTHLIKTRGQQVTLRCSSQSGHNTVSWYQQALGQGPQFIFQYYREEENGRGNFPPRFSGLQFPNYSSELNVNALELDDSALYLCASRHSDWAETQYFGPGTRLLVL.

Ten or more counts support this clonotype. This rearrangement joins TRBV20-1 to TRBJ2-3, with 8 bases fitting TRBD2. The CDR3 has 15 amino acids. V lost 0 bases and J lost 2; bases outside the gene matches: 4. Germline V gene lookup returns CDR1 DFQATT and CDR2 SNEGSKA (reference sequence). The DNA of the CDR3 is TGCAGTGCTAGAGATAACGGGGGGGCCACAGATACGCAGTATTTT. Protein sequence: CSARDNGGATDTQYF.

There are many counts of this clonotype. The genes are TRBV7-9 and TRBJ2-2; no firm D call. The CDR3 is 16 residues long. Germline lookup yields CDR1 SEHNR and CDR2 FQNEAQ (reference sequence). Trimming took off 2 bases at V and 4 bases at J, with 14 bases between the two ends. The CDR3 region has the DNA TGTGCCAGCAGCTTATATACCCAAGACCTCACCGGGGAGCTGTTTTTT. Translation: CASSLYTQDLTGELFF.

This clonotype came up many times. The V gene is TRBV5-1, the J gene TRBJ1-5; 8 bases match TRBD1. The CDR3 length is 15 residues. Germline loops: CDR1 SGHRS, CDR2 YFSETQ. The trim removed 4 bases at V and 6 bases at J, leaving 9 bases unmatched. The CDR3 bases are TGCGCCAGCAGCCCTGGACAGGGAGGTAGTCAGCCCCAGCATTTT. Translation gives CASSPGQGGSQPQHF.

This chain joins TRBV3-2 and TRBJ2-7; the D call in the table, TRBD1, was not verified against the DNA. TRBV3-2 is a recognized pseudogene. This CDR3 is 15 amino acids long. This chain's CDR3 is CASSQGRGESYEQYF. The CDR3 nucleotides read TGTGCCAGCAGCCAAGGGAGAGGGGAGTCCTACGAGCAGTACTTC.

For this clonotype: Since a much larger clone is just one base distant, this may be a read error. The missing conserved phenylalanine or tryptophan at the end of this CDR3 makes a read error likely. The chain joins TRBV4-1 to TRBJ2-7; 7 positions agree with TRBD2. V lost 0 bases and J lost 6; bases outside the gene matches: 14. CDR1 is MGHRA and CDR2 is YSYEKL in the germline V gene. This CDR3 contains 17 residues. CDR3 in DNA: TGCGCCAGCAGCCAAGACACCCGCGGGAGCATTCTCGGCGAGCAGTACTCC. It is translated as CASSQDTRGSILGEQYS.

In its sample, this clonotype was seen many times. The chain joins TRBV6-1 to TRBJ2-6; 8 positions match TRBD1. In germline, CDR1 is MNHNS, CDR2 SASEGT. The CDR3 runs to 17 residues. After removal of 3 bases from V and 2 bases from J, the junction contained 6 bases not matched to a gene. The CDR3 bases are TGTGCCAGCAGTGATGACCCGGACAGGGCTGGGGCCAACGTCCTGACTTTC. Its translation: CASSDDPDRAGANVLTF.

In its sample, this clonotype is medium-sized. The V call is TRBV6-2 or TRBV6-3, the J call TRBJ2-3, with a tentative D call TRBD1 (5 bases). Germline CDR1 reads MNHEY; CDR2 reads SVGEGT. The CDR3 has 19 residues. Between the trimmed V and J ends, which lost 2 bases and 5 bases, there was a span of 26 bases. CDR3 sequence (DNA): TGTGCCAGCAGTTACGACTCCTATCCTATGAAAGGGGTAAAAGATACGCAGTATTTT. Translated, it gives CASSYDSYPMKGVKDTQYF.

In its sample, this clonotype was seen a few times. The genes are TRBV7-3 and TRBJ1-2, with D tentatively TRBD1 (5 bases). Germline V gene data show CDR1 as SGHTA and CDR2 as FQGTGA. The CDR3 covers 13 residues. Trimming pared 2 bases from V and 1 base from J, leaving 5 bases between. The CDR3 here is CASSLDSNYGYTF. CDR3 coding DNA: TGTGCCAGCAGCTTAGACAGTAACTATGGCTACACCTTC.

This clonotype was counted at least ten times. This chain uses TRBV5-4 with TRBJ1-6; TRBD1 matches 7 bases. CDR3 length: 15 amino acids. V dropped 2 bases and J dropped 4; count of bases not matched to a gene: 3. CDR1 is SGHNT and CDR2 is YYREEE in the germline V gene (reference sequence). CDR3 DNA sequence: TGTGCCAGCAGCTTACAGGGGATTTATAATTCACCCCTCCACTTT. It is translated as CASSLQGIYNSPLHF.

This clonotype was picked up many times. The chain joins TRBV6-5 to TRBJ2-5, with a tentative D call TRBD1 (5 bases). Germline V gene lookup returns CDR1 MNHEY and CDR2 SVGAGI. The CDR3 totals 12 residues. The V and J ends lost 8 bases and 0 bases respectively, with 7 bases between them. CDR3 in amino acids: CASAGYQETQYF. The CDR3 DNA is TGTGCCAGCGCAGGGTACCAAGAGACCCAGTACTTC.

This clonotype was seen more than once but under ten times. The chain has TRBV5-1 and TRBJ2-3; perhaps TRBD2 as D (7 bases). There are 14 residues in the CDR3. With 9 bases removed from V and 5 bases from J, the gap between germline ends came to 19 bases. CDR1 is SGHRS, CDR2 YFSETQ, per germline. The CDR3 region is CATHPGGAGDTQYF. Here the CDR3 DNA reads TGCGCCACCCACCCTGGGGGGGCCGGAGATACGCAGTATTTT.

This clonotype was recorded a few times. The chain carries TRBV7-9 and TRBJ2-1, with D unresolved. The CDR3 is 12 amino acids. The germline CDR1 and CDR2 sequences are SEHNR and FQNEAQ (reference sequence). V was pared by 1 base and J by 10 bases, with 8 bases between. The CDR3 loop is CASSLVAGEQFF. In DNA form, the CDR3 reads TGTGCCAGCAGCTTAGTAGCTGGGGAGCAGTTCTTC.